This TCR beta chain came from a study of cytomegalovirus exposure and HLA in healthy donors. Study at large: The early release's HLA-typed donors yielded 65 million to 85 million unique TCRs.

The PCR used 60 Vbeta and 13 Jbeta primers. The repertoire was sequenced with immunoSEQ multiplex PCR; TCRdb's copy has only in-frame clones and lacks some. Recorded here are 100,000 to 150,000 clones; the top ten clones represent more than 1.5%. Germline values: CDR1 MDHEN, CDR2 SYDVKM. This CDR3 contains 12 residues. The V gene lost 4 bases and the J gene lost 7 bases, with 11 bases spanning the gap. This sequence was found in a man between 18 and 29 years old in good health and CMV-seronegative. Source material: PBMCs. The rearrangement links TRBV28 to TRBJ2-7; D uncertain. The CDR3 region has the DNA TGTGCCAGCAGTTACCCATCGGGTGAGCAGTACTTC. This codes for CASSYPSGEQYF.